This is a list of T cell receptor beta chains from one sample in a study of T cell changes during pregnancy in multiple sclerosis. The method was immunoSEQ multiplex PCR; TCRdb's version includes in-frame clones alone and lacks a portion of them. The sample shows tens of thousands of clones, more than 75% of them seen only once. This specimen consisted of CD8+ T cells from peripheral blood mononuclear cells, obtained before pregnancy. All receptors come from a female donor with multiple sclerosis, enrolled in a pregnancy study. CDR3s include the opening cysteine and the closing phenylalanine or tryptophan. Fields, in order: J gene, V gene, D gene, clone size, CDR3 protein, CDR3 DNA. The D gene is left open where the match is weak. The listing skips clone size in some rows; elsewhere it reads once, few, many or a size class.

J gene: TRBJ2-7
V gene: TRBV20-1
D gene: -
clone size: -
CDR3 protein: CSATTGLEQYF
CDR3 DNA: TGCAGTGCTACCACAGGGCTCGAGCAGTACTTC

J gene: TRBJ1-1
V gene: TRBV6-5
D gene: -
clone size: -
CDR3 protein: CASSLTGGTEAFF
CDR3 DNA: TGTGCCAGCAGTCTGACAGGCGGCACTGAAGCTTTCTTT

J gene: TRBJ2-7
V gene: TRBV5-1
D gene: -
clone size: -
CDR3 protein: CASSFGDWSSYEQYF
CDR3 DNA: TGCGCCAGCAGCTTCGGGGACTGGAGCTCCTACGAGCAGTACTTC

J gene: TRBJ2-3
V gene: TRBV4-3
D gene: -
clone size: -
CDR3 protein: CASSQEPSGSTDTQYF
CDR3 DNA: TGCGCCAGCAGCCAAGAACCCAGCGGTAGCACAGATACGCAGTATTTT

J gene: TRBJ2-7
V gene: TRBV2
D gene: TRBD2
clone size: -
CDR3 protein: CASTPGLAGEYEQYF
CDR3 DNA: TGTGCCAGCACCCCTGGACTAGCGGGAGAGTACGAGCAGTACTTC

J gene: TRBJ1-3
V gene: TRBV5-8
D gene: TRBD1
clone size: -
CDR3 protein: CATIGPGQDGSGNTIYF
CDR3 DNA: TGTGCCACCATCGGACCCGGACAGGACGGCTCTGGAAACACCATATATTTT

J gene: TRBJ1-2
V gene: TRBV4-1
D gene: -
clone size: -
CDR3 protein: CASSQDWGGSYGYTF
CDR3 DNA: TGCGCCAGCAGCCAAGATTGGGGGGGCTCATATGGCTACACCTTC

J gene: TRBJ2-7
V gene: TRBV9
D gene: TRBD2
clone size: -
CDR3 protein: CASSVSGTSGSYEQYF
CDR3 DNA: TGTGCCAGCAGCGTAAGTGGGACTAGCGGGAGCTACGAGCAGTACTTC

J gene: TRBJ1-1
V gene: TRBV7-9
D gene: TRBD1
clone size: -
CDR3 protein: CASSIGTGEAFF
CDR3 DNA: TGTGCCAGCAGCATCGGGACAGGTGAAGCTTTCTTT

J gene: TRBJ2-3
V gene: TRBV29-1
D gene: -
clone size: -
CDR3 protein: CSALTYTDTQYF
CDR3 DNA: TGCAGCGCTCTGACATACACAGATACGCAGTATTTT

J gene: TRBJ2-7
V gene: TRBV25-1
D gene: TRBD1
clone size: -
CDR3 protein: CASSEGQYSYEQYF
CDR3 DNA: TGTGCCAGCAGTGAGGGACAGTACTCCTACGAGCAGTACTTC

J gene: TRBJ1-2
V gene: TRBV18
D gene: -
clone size: -
CDR3 protein: CASSLGRGSGHYGYTF
CDR3 DNA: TGTGCCAGCTCACTTGGGCGGGGGTCCGGGCACTATGGCTACACCTTC

J gene: TRBJ2-7
V gene: TRBV6-5
D gene: -
clone size: -
CDR3 protein: CASSTTYNRVNEQYF
CDR3 DNA: TGTGCCAGCAGTACGACGTACAACAGGGTAAACGAGCAGTACTTC

J gene: TRBJ1-1
V gene: TRBV7-9
D gene: -
clone size: few
CDR3 protein: CASSSERGEAFF
CDR3 DNA: TGTGCCAGCAGCTCGGAAAGGGGTGAAGCTTTCTTT

J gene: TRBJ1-1
V gene: TRBV13
D gene: TRBD1
clone size: -
CDR3 protein: CASSLYRGATEAFF
CDR3 DNA: TGTGCCAGCAGCTTATACAGGGGAGCCACTGAAGCTTTCTTT

J gene: TRBJ2-2
V gene: TRBV10-3
D gene: TRBD1
clone size: -
CDR3 protein: CAIIKDRGHTGELFF
CDR3 DNA: TGTGCCATCATCAAGGACAGGGGGCATACCGGGGAGCTGTTTTTT

J gene: TRBJ2-7
V gene: TRBV5-1
D gene: -
clone size: -
CDR3 protein: CASSLGGEHYEQYF
CDR3 DNA: TGCGCCAGCAGCTTGGGCGGAGAGCACTACGAGCAGTACTTC

J gene: TRBJ1-3
V gene: TRBV5-1
D gene: -
clone size: -
CDR3 protein: CASSLGHFSGNTIYF
CDR3 DNA: TGCGCCAGCAGCTTGGGACACTTCTCTGGAAACACCATATATTTT

J gene: TRBJ2-7
V gene: TRBV29-1
D gene: TRBD1
clone size: -
CDR3 protein: CSVEDLGTGLPHEQYF
CDR3 DNA: TGCAGCGTTGAAGATCTCGGGACAGGGCTCCCACACGAGCAGTACTTC

J gene: TRBJ1-4
V gene: TRBV7-9
D gene: -
clone size: -
CDR3 protein: CASSPLLNEKLFF
CDR3 DNA: TGTGCCAGCAGCCCCCTCCTTAATGAAAAACTGTTTTTT

J gene: TRBJ1-5
V gene: TRBV5-8
D gene: TRBD1
clone size: -
CDR3 protein: CASSSGTASNQPQHF
CDR3 DNA: TGTGCCAGCAGCTCGGGGACAGCTAGCAATCAGCCCCAGCATTTT

J gene: TRBJ2-1
V gene: TRBV29-1
D gene: TRBD1
clone size: -
CDR3 protein: CSVERTGSYNEQFF
CDR3 DNA: TGCAGCGTTGAGAGGACAGGCTCCTACAATGAGCAGTTCTTC

J gene: TRBJ2-1
V gene: TRBV28
D gene: -
clone size: medium-sized
CDR3 protein: CASTLVRGFDEQFF
CDR3 DNA: TGTGCCAGCACATTGGTCCGGGGGTTCGATGAGCAGTTCTTC

J gene: TRBJ2-6
V gene: TRBV28
D gene: -
clone size: -
CDR3 protein: CASSFGGANVLTF
CDR3 DNA: TGTGCCAGCAGTTTCGGGGGGGCCAACGTCCTGACTTTC

J gene: TRBJ2-3
V gene: TRBV6-6
D gene: -
clone size: -
CDR3 protein: CASSPDTTDTQYF
CDR3 DNA: TGTGCCAGCAGTCCCGACACCACAGATACGCAGTATTTT

J gene: TRBJ2-4
V gene: TRBV28
D gene: TRBD1
clone size: -
CDR3 protein: CASSDQGDSGTLAKNIQYF
CDR3 DNA: TGTGCCAGCAGTGATCAGGGGGACAGTGGGACCCTAGCCAAAAACATTCAGTACTTC

J gene: TRBJ2-2
V gene: TRBV4-2
D gene: -
clone size: once
CDR3 protein: CASSIPGVEQTGELFF
CDR3 DNA: TGTGCCAGCAGCATACCTGGAGTAGAGCAGACCGGGGAGCTGTTTTTT

J gene: TRBJ2-3
V gene: TRBV6-4
D gene: TRBD2
clone size: -
CDR3 protein: CASSDSPAGGTDTQYF
CDR3 DNA: TGTGCCAGCAGTGACTCACCAGCGGGAGGCACAGATACGCAGTATTTT

J gene: TRBJ2-2
V gene: TRBV7-9
D gene: -
clone size: -
CDR3 protein: CASSLNGWGQGRTGELFF
CDR3 DNA: TGTGCCAGCAGCTTAAACGGTTGGGGGCAAGGACGCACCGGGGAGCTGTTTTTT

J gene: TRBJ1-5
V gene: TRBV4-1
D gene: -
clone size: -
CDR3 protein: CASSQVGAPRPQHF
CDR3 DNA: TGCGCCAGCAGCCAAGTAGGGGCCCCCCGGCCCCAGCATTTT

J gene: TRBJ2-2
V gene: TRBV10-1
D gene: -
clone size: -
CDR3 protein: CASSDTSLDTGELFF
CDR3 DNA: TGCGCCAGCAGTGATACTAGCTTAGACACCGGGGAGCTGTTTTTT

J gene: TRBJ2-7
V gene: TRBV19
D gene: -
clone size: -
CDR3 protein: CASSSLEGTAYEQYF
CDR3 DNA: TGTGCCAGTAGTTCCCTTGAGGGAACCGCCTACGAGCAGTACTTC

J gene: TRBJ1-2
V gene: TRBV5-6
D gene: -
clone size: -
CDR3 protein: CASSLLGTGGYTF
CDR3 DNA: TGTGCCAGCAGCTTGCTGGGGACTGGCGGCTACACCTTC

J gene: TRBJ1-1
V gene: TRBV2
D gene: TRBD1
clone size: -
CDR3 protein: CASRTGGYTEAFF
CDR3 DNA: TGTGCCAGCAGAACAGGGGGCTACACTGAAGCTTTCTTT

J gene: TRBJ2-6
V gene: TRBV19
D gene: TRBD1
clone size: -
CDR3 protein: CASRHRDRGLPGANVLTF
CDR3 DNA: TGTGCCAGTAGGCATCGGGACAGGGGATTACCTGGGGCCAACGTCCTGACTTTC

J gene: TRBJ2-1
V gene: TRBV9
D gene: TRBD2
clone size: once
CDR3 protein: CASSARGLAGVRNEQFF
CDR3 DNA: TGTGCCAGCAGCGCCAGGGGCCTAGCGGGAGTGAGGAATGAGCAGTTCTTC

J gene: TRBJ1-5
V gene: TRBV6-1
D gene: TRBD1
clone size: -
CDR3 protein: CASSEGGDRLAGPQHF
CDR3 DNA: TGTGCCAGCAGTGAAGGCGGGGACAGACTCGCGGGGCCCCAGCATTTT

J gene: TRBJ2-2
V gene: TRBV5-6
D gene: -
clone size: -
CDR3 protein: CASSRTSTTGELFF
CDR3 DNA: TGTGCCAGCAGCCGAACTTCAACGACCGGGGAGCTGTTTTTT

J gene: TRBJ1-1
V gene: TRBV29-1
D gene: TRBD1
clone size: -
CDR3 protein: CSVEGDRPLNTEAFF
CDR3 DNA: TGCAGCGTTGAAGGGGACAGGCCATTGAACACTGAAGCTTTCTTT

J gene: TRBJ2-7
V gene: TRBV4-2
D gene: -
clone size: -
CDR3 protein: CASSQERQGNEQYF
CDR3 DNA: TGTGCCAGCAGCCAAGAAAGGCAGGGTAACGAGCAGTACTTC

J gene: TRBJ2-5
V gene: TRBV9
D gene: TRBD1
clone size: -
CDR3 protein: CASSPRTGAGQETQYF
CDR3 DNA: TGTGCCAGCAGCCCCCGGACAGGGGCTGGTCAAGAGACCCAGTACTTC

J gene: TRBJ1-1
V gene: TRBV6-1
D gene: TRBD1
clone size: -
CDR3 protein: CATPDRVGTEAFF
CDR3 DNA: TGTGCCACCCCGGACAGGGTTGGCACTGAAGCTTTCTTT

J gene: TRBJ2-7
V gene: TRBV29-1
D gene: -
clone size: -
CDR3 protein: CSVGQWAPTYEQYF
CDR3 DNA: TGCAGCGTGGGGCAATGGGCCCCGACCTACGAGCAGTACTTC

J gene: TRBJ2-7
V gene: TRBV2
D gene: -
clone size: -
CDR3 protein: CASSAGAGYEQYF
CDR3 DNA: TGTGCCAGCAGTGCGGGAGCGGGCTACGAGCAGTACTTC

J gene: TRBJ1-4
V gene: TRBV4-1
D gene: -
clone size: -
CDR3 protein: CASREQTNEKLFF
CDR3 DNA: TGCGCCAGCAGGGAACAGACTAATGAAAAACTGTTTTTT

J gene: TRBJ2-5
V gene: TRBV5-1
D gene: -
clone size: once
CDR3 protein: CASSLVSGVGEETQYF
CDR3 DNA: TGCGCCAGCAGCTTGGTTTCCGGGGTAGGCGAAGAGACCCAGTACTTC

J gene: TRBJ2-7
V gene: TRBV7-6
D gene: TRBD2
clone size: -
CDR3 protein: CASSRTSGSPDEQYF
CDR3 DNA: TGTGCCAGCAGCCGAACAAGCGGGAGTCCCGACGAGCAGTACTTC

J gene: TRBJ1-4
V gene: TRBV5-4
D gene: TRBD1
clone size: -
CDR3 protein: CASSLETGGDEKLFF
CDR3 DNA: TGTGCCAGCAGCTTGGAGACAGGGGGGGATGAAAAACTGTTTTTT

J gene: TRBJ2-3
V gene: TRBV10-3
D gene: TRBD2
clone size: few
CDR3 protein: CASGTSGNTDTQYF
CDR3 DNA: TGTGCCAGCGGGACTAGCGGCAACACAGATACGCAGTATTTT